This T cell receptor beta chain was observed in a study of T-cell memory formation after mild COVID-19. Study information: The TCR clusters were mostly specific to one donor. Findings and caveats of the study: Mostly located in CM and EM were contracting CD4+ clones, with contracting CD8+ clones located in EMRA. Clones from the second wave (peaking day 37) had unconfirmed SARS-CoV-2 specificity.

5'RACE primed from the constant segment yielded TCR alpha and TCR beta cDNA libraries bearing sample barcodes and UMIs. In TCRdb, the 5' RACE reads were re-called with MiXCR into one record per CDR3 protein. In the table there are roughly 560,000 distinct CDR3 sequences, around 21% of which are singletons. The sample holds a few counts of this clonotype. As yet, its antigen is unknown. J was trimmed by 5 bases and V by 5 bases; bases with no gene match: 19. This CDR3 has 20 amino acids. The germline CDR1 and CDR2 sequences are SGHDN and FVKESK. The rearrangement joins TRBV14 to TRBJ2-5; TRBD2 aligns across 14 bases. The receptor was isolated from an adult woman who had mild COVID-19 (a few samples of this study predate the infection). Cell type and time point are not known. The sequenced sample was PBMCs or a T cell subset sorted from them (not recorded which). CDR3 DNA sequence: TGTGCCAGCAGCGCGTTAAGAACACCGGGACTAGCGGGAGTCGCGGAGACCCAGTACTTC. It encodes CASSALRTPGLAGVAETQYF.